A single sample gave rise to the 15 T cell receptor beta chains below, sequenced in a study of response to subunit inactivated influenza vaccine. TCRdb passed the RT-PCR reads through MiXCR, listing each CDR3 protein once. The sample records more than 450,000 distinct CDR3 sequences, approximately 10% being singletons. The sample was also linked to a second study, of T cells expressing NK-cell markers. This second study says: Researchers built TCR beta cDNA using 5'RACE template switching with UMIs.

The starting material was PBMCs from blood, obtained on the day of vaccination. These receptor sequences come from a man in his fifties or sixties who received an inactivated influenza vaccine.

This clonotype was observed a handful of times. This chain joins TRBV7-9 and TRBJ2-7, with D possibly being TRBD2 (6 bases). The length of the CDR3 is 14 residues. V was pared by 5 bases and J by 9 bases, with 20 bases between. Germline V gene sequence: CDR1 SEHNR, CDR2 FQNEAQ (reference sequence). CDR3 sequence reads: CASSPPTRQTGQYF. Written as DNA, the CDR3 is TGTGCCAGCAGCCCGCCGACTAGGCAAACGGGGCAGTACTTC.

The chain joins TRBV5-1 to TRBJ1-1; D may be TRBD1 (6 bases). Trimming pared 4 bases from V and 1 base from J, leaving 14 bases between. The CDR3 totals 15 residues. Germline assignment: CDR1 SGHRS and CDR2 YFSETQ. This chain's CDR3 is CASSPIGTRNTEAFF. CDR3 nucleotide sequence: TGCGCCAGCAGCCCGATCGGGACAAGGAACACTGAAGCTTTCTTT.

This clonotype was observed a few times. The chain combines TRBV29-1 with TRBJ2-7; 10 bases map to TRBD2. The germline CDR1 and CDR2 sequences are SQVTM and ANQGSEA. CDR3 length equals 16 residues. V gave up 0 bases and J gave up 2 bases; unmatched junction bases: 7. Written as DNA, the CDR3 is TGCAGCGTTGAAGATCGTAAGCGGGGGGGGACCTACGAGCAGTACTTC. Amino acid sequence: CSVEDRKRGGTYEQYF.

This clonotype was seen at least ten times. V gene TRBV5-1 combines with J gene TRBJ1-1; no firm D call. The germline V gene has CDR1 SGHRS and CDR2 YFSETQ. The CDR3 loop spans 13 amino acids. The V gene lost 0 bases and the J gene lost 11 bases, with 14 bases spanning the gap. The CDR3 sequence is CASSLGSEGGAFF. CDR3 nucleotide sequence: TGCGCCAGCAGCTTGGGGTCGGAAGGAGGGGCTTTCTTT.

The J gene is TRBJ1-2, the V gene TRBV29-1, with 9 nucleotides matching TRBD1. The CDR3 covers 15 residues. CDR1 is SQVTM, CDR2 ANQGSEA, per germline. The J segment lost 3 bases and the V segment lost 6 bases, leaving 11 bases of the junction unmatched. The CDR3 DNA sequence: TGCAGCGTGGAGAGGGGACAGGGAAAGGACTATGGCTACACCTTC. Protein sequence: CSVERGQGKDYGYTF.

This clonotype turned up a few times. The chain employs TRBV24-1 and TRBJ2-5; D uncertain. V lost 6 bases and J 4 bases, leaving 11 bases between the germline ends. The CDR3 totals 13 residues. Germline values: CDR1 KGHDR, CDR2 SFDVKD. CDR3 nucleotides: TGTGCCACCAGTAGGGCCCAAGGAGAGACCCAGTACTTC. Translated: CATSRAQGETQYF.

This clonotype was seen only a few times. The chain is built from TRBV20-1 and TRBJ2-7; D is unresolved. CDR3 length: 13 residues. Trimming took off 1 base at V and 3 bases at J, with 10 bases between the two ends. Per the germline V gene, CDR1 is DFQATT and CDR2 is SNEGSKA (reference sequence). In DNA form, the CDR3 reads TGCAGTGCTAGAGTACGGACGGGCTACGAGCAGTACTTC. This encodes CSARVRTGYEQYF.

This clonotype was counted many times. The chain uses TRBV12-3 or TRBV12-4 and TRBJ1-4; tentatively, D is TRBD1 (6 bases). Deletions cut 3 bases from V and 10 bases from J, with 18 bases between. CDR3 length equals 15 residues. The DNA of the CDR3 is TGTGCCAGCAGTTTGGACCGGGGGGCCATTGGAAAACTGTTTTTT. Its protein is CASSLDRGAIGKLFF.

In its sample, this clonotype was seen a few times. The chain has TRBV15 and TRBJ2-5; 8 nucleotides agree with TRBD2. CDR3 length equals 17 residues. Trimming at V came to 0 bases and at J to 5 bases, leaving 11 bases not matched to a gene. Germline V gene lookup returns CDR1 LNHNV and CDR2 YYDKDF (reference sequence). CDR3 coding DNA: TGTGCCACCAGCAGAGATCCAATTGCAGCGGGAGTTGAGACCCAGTACTTC. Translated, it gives CATSRDPIAAGVETQYF.

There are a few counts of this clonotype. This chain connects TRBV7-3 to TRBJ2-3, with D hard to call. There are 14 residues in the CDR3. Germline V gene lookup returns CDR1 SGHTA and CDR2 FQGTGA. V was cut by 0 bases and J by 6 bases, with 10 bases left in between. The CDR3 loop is CASSLTGEGDTQYF. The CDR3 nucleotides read TGTGCCAGCAGCTTAACTGGGGAAGGGGATACGCAGTATTTT.

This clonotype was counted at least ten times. The CDR3 sequence: CGTLSYNEQFF. The CDR3 DNA follows: TGTGGGACATTGTCCTACAATGAGCAGTTCTTC. The chain carries TRBV7-9 and TRBJ2-1, with D possibly TRBD1 on 5 matching bases. The CDR3 runs to 11 residues. CDR1 and CDR2 from the germline V gene are SEHNR and FQNEAQ (reference sequence).

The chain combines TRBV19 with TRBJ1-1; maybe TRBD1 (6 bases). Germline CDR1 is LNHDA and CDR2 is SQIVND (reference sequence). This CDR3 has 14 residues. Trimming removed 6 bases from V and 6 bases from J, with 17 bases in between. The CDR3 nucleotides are TGTGCCAGTAGGCCACAGGGTACGGGGGCTGAAGCTTTCTTT. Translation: CASRPQGTGAEAFF.

As DNA, the CDR3 is TGCAGTGCCATACAGGGGACGAACACTGAAGCTTTCTTT. It yields the protein CSAIQGTNTEAFF. The chain employs TRBV20-1 and TRBJ1-1, with TRBD1 matching over 7 bases. From germline, CDR1 is DFQATT and CDR2 SNEGSKA (reference sequence). V was pared by 6 bases and J by 1 base, with 5 bases of the junction left unmatched. CDR3 length equals 13 residues.

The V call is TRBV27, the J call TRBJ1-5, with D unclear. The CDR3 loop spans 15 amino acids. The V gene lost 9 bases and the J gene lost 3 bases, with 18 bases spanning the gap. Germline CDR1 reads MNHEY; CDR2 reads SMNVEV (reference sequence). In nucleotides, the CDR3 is TGTGCCAGTTCCCCATCAAAGGGCCTCAATCAGCCCCAGCATTTT. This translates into CASSPSKGLNQPQHF.

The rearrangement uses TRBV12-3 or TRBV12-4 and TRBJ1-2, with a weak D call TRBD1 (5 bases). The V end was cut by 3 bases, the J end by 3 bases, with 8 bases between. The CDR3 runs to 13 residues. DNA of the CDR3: TGTGCCAGCAGTTTTCAGGGAGACTATGGCTACACCTTC. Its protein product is CASSFQGDYGYTF.